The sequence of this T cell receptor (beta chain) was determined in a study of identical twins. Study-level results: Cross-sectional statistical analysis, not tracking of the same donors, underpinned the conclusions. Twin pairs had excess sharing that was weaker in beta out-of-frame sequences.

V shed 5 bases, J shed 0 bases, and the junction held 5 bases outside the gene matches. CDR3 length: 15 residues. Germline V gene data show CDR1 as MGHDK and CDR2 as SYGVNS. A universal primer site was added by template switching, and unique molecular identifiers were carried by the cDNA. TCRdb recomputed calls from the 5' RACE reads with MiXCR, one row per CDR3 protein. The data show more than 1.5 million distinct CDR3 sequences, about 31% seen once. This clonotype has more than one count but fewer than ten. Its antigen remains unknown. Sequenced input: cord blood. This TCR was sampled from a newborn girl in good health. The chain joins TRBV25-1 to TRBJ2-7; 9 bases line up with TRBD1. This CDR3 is CASSRRDRDSYEQYF. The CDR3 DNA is TGTGCCAGCAGTCGTCGGGACAGGGACTCCTACGAGCAGTACTTC.